This passage covers 16 T cell receptor beta chains from one sample sequenced in a study of T cell responses to AZD1222 COVID-19 vaccine. Method: immunoSEQ multiplex PCR; TCRdb's copy keeps in-frame clones and lacks some. The sample yields approximately 140,000 clones, 90% to 95% seen once. Sample: peripheral blood, taken on day 0 of AZD1222 vaccination. These receptor sequences come from an adult in good health.

The chain has TRBV19 and TRBJ1-4, with 7 positions matching TRBD1. This CDR3 is 15 amino acids long. The V gene's germline CDR1 is LNHDA and CDR2 SQIVND (reference sequence). J was trimmed by 4 bases and V by 6 bases; bases with no gene match: 8. CDR3 coding DNA: TGTGCCAGTAGCAGAACGGGACAGCTTAATGAAAAACTGTTTTTT. Its protein is CASSRTGQLNEKLFF.

The chain has TRBV6-6 and TRBJ1-4, with TRBD1 as a possible D gene (5 bases). The V gene's germline CDR1 is MNHNY and CDR2 SVGAGI (reference sequence). The CDR3 has 16 residues. The ends were cut back, 5 bases at V and 0 bases at J, with 13 bases in the middle. CDR3 sequence: CASSAGTAATNEKLFF. CDR3 nucleotides: TGTGCCAGCAGTGCAGGGACCGCTGCAACTAATGAAAAACTGTTTTTT.

V and J are TRBV4-3 and TRBJ2-1, with 11 positions matching TRBD2. Germline V gives CDR1 LGHNA, CDR2 YSLEER. The CDR3 totals 15 residues. V shed 3 bases, J shed 4 bases, and the junction held 2 bases outside the gene matches. CDR3 DNA sequence: TGCGCCAGCAGCCATACTAGCGGGAGTTACAATGAGCAGTTCTTC. Translation gives CASSHTSGSYNEQFF.

V gene TRBV14 combines with J gene TRBJ2-1, with no clear D. Germline V gene lookup returns CDR1 SGHDN and CDR2 FVKESK. The V and J ends lost 5 bases and 8 bases respectively, with 10 bases between them. CDR3 length: 12 residues. CDR3 sequence: CASSYSLDEQFF. Here the CDR3 DNA reads TGTGCCAGCAGCTACTCTTTGGATGAGCAGTTCTTC. The entire variable domain, with the rest obtained from reference TRBV14 and TRBJ2-1, is as follows: EAGVTQFPSHSVIEKGQTVTLRCDPISGHDNLYWYRRVMGKEIKFLLHFVKESKQDESGMPNNRFLAERTGGTYSTLKVQPAELEDSGVYFCASSYSLDEQFFGPGTRLTVL.

The V call is TRBV7-2, the J call TRBJ2-3, with no clear D. The CDR3 runs to 14 residues. Trimming cost V 4 bases and J 2 bases, with 10 bases left between them. Germline V gene data show CDR1 as SGHTA and CDR2 as FQGNSA. CDR3 in amino acids: CASSSHGSTDTQYF. CDR3 bases: TGTGCCAGCAGCTCTCATGGCTCCACAGATACGCAGTATTTT.

V and J are TRBV4-3 and TRBJ2-2, with no clear D. V shed 3 bases and J shed 5 bases, with 10 bases lying between them. There are 14 residues in the CDR3. Looked up from germline, CDR1 is LGHNA and CDR2 is YSLEER. The CDR3 DNA follows: TGCGCCAGCAGCCAGATCCTGTTGACCGGGGAGCTGTTTTTT. This codes for CASSQILLTGELFF.

CDR3: CAPKQGDYGYTF. For the CDR3, the DNA is TGTGCCCCCAAGCAAGGGGACTATGGCTACACCTTC. The chain joins TRBV12-1 to TRBJ1-2; the table's D call, TRBD1, was not checked against the DNA. TRBV12-1 is tagged as a pseudogene. The CDR3 length is 12 residues.

The chain links TRBV27 to TRBJ1-5; tentatively, D is TRBD1 (6 bases). V was trimmed by 8 bases and J by 5 bases, leaving 13 bases between them. Looked up from germline, CDR1 is MNHEY and CDR2 is SMNVEV (reference sequence). The CDR3 is made up of 13 amino acids. The chain's CDR3 is CASGPGEHQPQHF. The CDR3 bases are TGTGCCAGCGGGCCAGGGGAGCATCAGCCCCAGCATTTT.

J is TRBJ1-3 and V is TRBV6-5, with D perhaps matching TRBD1 (5 bases). CDR3 length: 14 residues. V was pared by 5 bases and J by 5 bases, with 13 bases between. Germline loops: CDR1 MNHEY, CDR2 SVGAGI. The CDR3 nucleotides are TGTGCCAGCAGTAACCAGGGAAGTAGAAACACCATATATTTT. It yields the protein CASSNQGSRNTIYF.

The CDR3 nucleotides are TGTGCCACCAACCTCTTGCGGGGCACCTACGAGCAGTACTTC. Residues: CATNLLRGTYEQYF. This chain uses TRBV27 with TRBJ2-7, with TRBD2 as a possible D gene (6 bases). Germline CDR1 and CDR2: MNHEY and SMNVEV (reference sequence). V was clipped by 10 bases and J by 2 bases, with 18 bases between them. The CDR3 is made up of 14 amino acids.

V is TRBV2 and J is TRBJ2-7, with a possible D match to TRBD1 (5 bases). V was shortened by 10 bases and J by 0 bases, with 10 bases between the two germline ends. CDR3 length: 12 amino acids. The germline V gene has CDR1 SNHLY and CDR2 FYNNEI. In DNA form, the CDR3 reads TGTGCCACCCGTGACAGCTCCTACGAGCAGTACTTC. Translated: CATRDSSYEQYF.

V usage is TRBV19 and J usage is TRBJ2-1; 10 positions agree with TRBD1. There are 14 residues in the CDR3. Germline-derived CDR1 and CDR2 are LNHDA and SQIVND (reference sequence). The V and J ends lost 5 bases and 8 bases, in that order; junction bases with no gene match: 6. CDR3 bases: TGTGCCAGTAGTCCGTGGGGACAGGGGTATGAGCAGTTCTTC. Residues: CASSPWGQGYEQFF.

This chain uses TRBV5-8 with TRBJ2-1; D might be TRBD1 (6 bases). V lost 4 bases to trimming and J lost 4 bases, with 18 bases between them. Germline CDR1 reads SGHTS; CDR2 reads YDEGEE. The CDR3 totals 16 residues. As DNA, the CDR3 is TGTGCCAGCAGCCCTGGTAGGTCAGGGGAGTACAATGAGCAGTTCTTC. Its translation is CASSPGRSGEYNEQFF.

In nucleotides, the CDR3 is TGCGCCAGCAGCCAAGATCCGGGACTGCCCTATGAGCAGTTCTTC. Translating it yields CASSQDPGLPYEQFF. The chain combines TRBV4-3 with TRBJ2-1; TRBD2 might be the D (6 bases). This CDR3 has 15 amino acids. V lost 0 bases and J lost 8, with 14 bases in between. Germline V CDR1 and CDR2: LGHNA, YSLEER.

CDR3 DNA: TGCGCCAGCAGCTTACAGGAACCTGAGCACTATGGCTACACCTTC. It translates to CASSLQEPEHYGYTF. The gene calls are TRBV5-1 and TRBJ1-2; maybe TRBD1 (5 bases). CDR1 is SGHRS and CDR2 is YFSETQ in the germline V gene. This CDR3 is 15 amino acids long. V was trimmed by 2 bases and J by 3 bases, leaving 14 bases between them.

The chain has TRBV4-3 and TRBJ2-1; 11 bases match TRBD2. This CDR3 region has 17 residues. Germline CDR1 LGHNA, CDR2 YSLEER. The V gene end was trimmed by 0 bases and the J gene end by 6 bases; junction bases not matched to a gene: 7. This chain's CDR3 is CASSQDPGLAGINEQFF. CDR3 nucleotides: TGCGCCAGCAGCCAAGATCCTGGACTAGCGGGTATCAATGAGCAGTTCTTC.